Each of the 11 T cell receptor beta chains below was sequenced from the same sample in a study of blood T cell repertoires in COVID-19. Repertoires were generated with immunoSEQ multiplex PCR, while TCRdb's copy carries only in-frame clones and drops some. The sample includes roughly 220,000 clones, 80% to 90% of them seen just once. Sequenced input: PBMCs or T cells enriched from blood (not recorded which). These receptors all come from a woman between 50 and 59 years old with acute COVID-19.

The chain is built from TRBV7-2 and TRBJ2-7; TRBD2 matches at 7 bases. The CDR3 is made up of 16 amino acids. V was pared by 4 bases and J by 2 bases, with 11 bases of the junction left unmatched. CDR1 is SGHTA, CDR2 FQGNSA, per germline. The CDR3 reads CASSSQRGRVAYEQYF. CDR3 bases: TGTGCCAGCAGCTCCCAGCGGGGAAGAGTAGCCTACGAGCAGTACTTC.

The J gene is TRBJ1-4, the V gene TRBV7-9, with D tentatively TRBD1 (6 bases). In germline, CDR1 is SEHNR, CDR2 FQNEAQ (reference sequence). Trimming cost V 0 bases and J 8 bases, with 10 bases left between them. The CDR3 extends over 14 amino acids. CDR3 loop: CASSLAAGEEKLFF. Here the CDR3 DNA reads TGTGCCAGCAGCTTAGCGGCAGGGGAGGAAAAACTGTTTTTT. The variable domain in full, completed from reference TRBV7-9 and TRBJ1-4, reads DTGVSQNPRHKITKRGQNVTFRCDPISEHNRLYWYRQTLGQGPEFLTYFQNEAQLEKSRLLSDRFSAERPKGSFSTLEIQRTEQGDSAMYLCASSLAAGEEKLFFGSGTQLSVL.

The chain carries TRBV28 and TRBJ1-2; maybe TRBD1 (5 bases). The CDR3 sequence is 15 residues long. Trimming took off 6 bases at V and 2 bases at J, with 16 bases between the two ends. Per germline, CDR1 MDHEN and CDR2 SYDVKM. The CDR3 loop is CASRVGGGLNYGYTF. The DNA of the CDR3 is TGTGCCAGCAGAGTCGGGGGAGGGTTGAACTATGGCTACACCTTC.

CDR3 loop: CASSPGTVNLFKKETQYF. For the CDR3, the DNA is TGTGCCAGCAGTCCAGGGACAGTGAACCTCTTCAAGAAGGAGACCCAGTACTTC. The chain is built from TRBV5-4 and TRBJ2-5; 7 bases are shared with TRBD1. Losses at the gene ends were 5 bases for V and 5 bases for J; bases not matched to a gene: 21. Germline V gene sequence: CDR1 SGHNT, CDR2 YYREEE (reference sequence). The CDR3 is 18 residues long.

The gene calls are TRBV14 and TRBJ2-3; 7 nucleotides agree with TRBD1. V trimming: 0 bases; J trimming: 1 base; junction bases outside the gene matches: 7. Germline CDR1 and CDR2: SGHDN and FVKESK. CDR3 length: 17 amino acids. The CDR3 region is CASSQDRGTVGTDTQYF. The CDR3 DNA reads TGTGCCAGCAGCCAAGATCGAGGGACAGTCGGCACAGATACGCAGTATTTT.

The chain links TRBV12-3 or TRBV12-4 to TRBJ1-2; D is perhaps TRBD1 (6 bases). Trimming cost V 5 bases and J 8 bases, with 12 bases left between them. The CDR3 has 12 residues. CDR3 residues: CASSPQRGGYTF. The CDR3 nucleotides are TGTGCCAGCAGTCCCCAGAGGGGGGGCTACACCTTC.

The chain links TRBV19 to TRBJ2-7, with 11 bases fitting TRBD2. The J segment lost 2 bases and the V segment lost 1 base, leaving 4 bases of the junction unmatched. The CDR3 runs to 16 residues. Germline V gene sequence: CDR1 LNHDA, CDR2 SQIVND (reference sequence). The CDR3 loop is CASSIGTSGSPYEQYF. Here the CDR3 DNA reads TGTGCCAGTAGTATAGGGACTAGCGGGTCCCCCTACGAGCAGTACTTC.

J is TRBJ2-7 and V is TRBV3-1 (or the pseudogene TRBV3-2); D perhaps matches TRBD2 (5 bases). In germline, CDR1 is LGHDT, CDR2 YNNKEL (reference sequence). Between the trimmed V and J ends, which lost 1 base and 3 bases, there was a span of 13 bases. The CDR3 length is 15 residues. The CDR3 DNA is TGTGCCAGCAGCCAAGCCCTAGCTAGTATCTACGAGCAGTACTTC. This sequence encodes CASSQALASIYEQYF.

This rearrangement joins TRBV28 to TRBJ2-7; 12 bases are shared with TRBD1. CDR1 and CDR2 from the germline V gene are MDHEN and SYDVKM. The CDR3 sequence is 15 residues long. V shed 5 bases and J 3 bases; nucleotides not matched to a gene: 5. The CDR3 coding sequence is TGTGCCAGCAGTACCCGGGACAGGGGGCGCTACGAGCAGTACTTC. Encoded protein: CASSTRDRGRYEQYF.

The CDR3 nucleotides read TGTGCCTGGAGTGTATTGAACAGATACTATGGCTACACCTTC. This translates into CAWSVLNRYYGYTF. The chain employs TRBV30 and TRBJ1-2; the D is unclear. The CDR3 runs to 14 residues. Trimming took 0 bases from V and 3 from J, leaving 11 bases between them. Germline V CDR1 and CDR2: GTSNPN, SVGIG (reference sequence).

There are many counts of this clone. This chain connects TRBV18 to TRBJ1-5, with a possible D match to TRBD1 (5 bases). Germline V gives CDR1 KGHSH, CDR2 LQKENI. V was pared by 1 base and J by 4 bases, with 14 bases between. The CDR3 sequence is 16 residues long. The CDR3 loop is CASSPLPQDNNQPQHF. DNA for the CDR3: TGTGCCAGCTCACCACTTCCCCAGGACAATAATCAGCCCCAGCATTTT.